Detailed here is one TCR beta chain. No antigen is known for it. These data originate in a study of cytotoxic CD8 clonotypes in ibrutinib-treated CLL. Overall study context: After a median of around 68 months, around 15 patients stayed remitted and approximately twelve progressed; responses had been partial in roughly 25 and complete in 2. Response samples were obtained once patients had received a median 12 months of treatment, range 6 to 36.

V was pared by 0 bases and J by 5 bases, with 4 bases between. The CDR3 is 12 residues long. Germline values: CDR1 SGHAT, CDR2 FQDESV (reference sequence). General observations from the study: Age-matched healthy donor levels were exceeded by baseline clonality, which tracked circulating CD8+ T-cell counts. On treatment, the uncommon public clonotypes contracted or remained stable.

Sequencing used immunoSEQ multiplex PCR; TCRdb keeps in-frame clones, though not all of them. In the table there are about 130,000 clones, about four fifths of which are singletons. The source of this sequence is a human donor with chronic lymphocytic leukemia. V gene TRBV11-1 combines with J gene TRBJ2-5, with D hard to call. Here the sequenced sample was PBMCs, taken after 12 months of ibrutinib treatment. CDR3 residues: CASSLAGETQYF. The CDR3 DNA is TGTGCCAGCAGCTTAGCAGGGGAGACCCAGTACTTC.